A single sample is the source of the 17 T cell receptor beta chains below, sequenced in a study of CD8 T cells in ankylosing spondylitis. MiXCR, applied by TCRdb to the 5' RACE reads, yields one record per CDR3 protein. The sample yields 350,000 or so distinct CDR3 sequences, 9.5% to 13% seen once. The sample taken for sequencing was blood, either unsorted or a sorted T cell fraction (not recorded which). The receptors were gathered from a female donor with ankylosing spondylitis or in good health (not recorded which).

This clonotype has at least ten counts. This rearrangement joins TRBV20-1 to TRBJ1-1, with D unresolved. Germline loops: CDR1 DFQATT, CDR2 SNEGSKA (reference sequence). CDR3 length: 14 amino acids. V dropped 5 bases and J dropped 4 bases, with 17 bases sitting between them. As DNA, the CDR3 is TGCAGTGCTCCAACACCTGTCTACGTCACTGAAGCTTTCTTT. Residues: CSAPTPVYVTEAFF.

Turning to this clonotype: A much larger clone is a single base away; this may be a read error. The chain uses TRBV5-1 and TRBJ2-1, with a weak D call TRBD1 (8 bases). The germline gives CDR1 SGHRS, CDR2 YFSETQ. The CDR3 is 12 amino acids. The CDR3 DNA follows: TGCGCCAGCAGCTCCACACAGGGGGGGCAGATCTTC. It encodes CASSSTQGGQIF.

Worth noting for this clonotype: This may be a read error, as it is one base from a much larger clone. The CDR3 reads CASSLGGLAKNIQHF. CDR3 nucleotide sequence: TGTGCCAGCAGTTTAGGGGGTCTAGCCAAAAACATTCAGCACTTC. The chain employs TRBV12-3 or TRBV12-4 and TRBJ2-4, with TRBD2 as a possible D gene (5 bases). The length of the CDR3 is 15 residues.

This clonotype was counted many times. V and J are TRBV9 and TRBJ2-1; 7 bases align to TRBD1. Germline trimming cut 4 bases from V and 1 base from J; bases unmatched to any gene: 2. The CDR3 loop spans 14 amino acids. Germline V gives CDR1 SGDLS, CDR2 YYNGEE. The DNA for the CDR3 is TGTGCCAGCAGCACAGGGGTTTCCTACAATGAGCAGTTCTTC. Amino acids: CASSTGVSYNEQFF.

This clonotype was detected many times. The CDR3 loop is CSARGSTSGRTDTQYF. The CDR3 bases are TGCAGTGCTAGAGGCTCAACTAGCGGGCGCACAGATACGCAGTATTTT. This chain joins TRBV20-1 and TRBJ2-3, with 9 bases that match TRBD2. Trimming at V came to 1 base and at J to 1 base, leaving 6 bases not matched to a gene. Germline CDR1 and CDR2: DFQATT and SNEGSKA (reference sequence). The CDR3 contains 16 residues.

This clonotype was observed many times. This sequence joins TRBV7-9 and TRBJ1-6; 7 bases agree with TRBD1. Germline CDR1 reads SEHNR; CDR2 reads FQNEAQ (reference sequence). This CDR3 comprises 14 residues. V lost 8 bases to trimming and J lost 10 bases; unmatched junction nucleotides: 11. CDR3 nucleotides: TGTGCCAGCTCACAGGGGACAACAAGCTCACCCCTCCACTTT. Its translation is CASSQGTTSSPLHF.

This clonotype was found many times. The chain has TRBV10-3 and TRBJ2-2, with 8 bases that match TRBD1. This CDR3 is built from 16 residues. Germline CDR1 is ENHRY and CDR2 is SYGVKD. Losses at the gene ends were 6 bases for V and 1 base for J; bases not matched to a gene: 7. The chain's CDR3 is CAIRRQGPQNTGELFF. CDR3 coding DNA: TGTGCCATCAGGAGACAGGGGCCCCAGAACACCGGGGAGCTGTTTTTT.

Ten or more counts support this clonotype. This chain links TRBV19 with TRBJ2-3; D may match TRBD1 or TRBD2 (6 bases each). V lost 8 bases, J lost 2 bases, and 17 bases lay in between. CDR3 length: 15 residues. Per germline, CDR1 LNHDA and CDR2 SQIVND (reference sequence). The CDR3 loop reads CASDPEGGNTDTQYF. The DNA for the CDR3 is TGTGCCAGTGACCCTGAGGGGGGCAACACAGATACGCAGTATTTT.

This clonotype was found many times. The chain uses TRBV12-3 or TRBV12-4 and TRBJ1-5; 8 bases fit TRBD1. The CDR3 contains 13 residues. V shed 5 bases, J shed 7 bases, and the junction held 4 bases outside the gene matches. The CDR3 DNA follows: TGTGCCAGCAGTCAGGGGGCTGGACAGCCCCAGCATTTT. Its protein product is CASSQGAGQPQHF.

The chain combines TRBV7-9 with TRBJ2-3; tentatively, D is TRBD1 (5 bases). Trimming left V 1 base short and J 5 bases short, with 13 bases between. CDR3 length equals 15 residues. The germline V gene encodes CDR1 SEHNR and CDR2 FQNEAQ (reference sequence). CDR3 sequence (DNA): TGTGCCAGCAGCTTAGGTCTAGGGGCCCAAGATACGCAGTATTTT. Residues: CASSLGLGAQDTQYF.

This clonotype showed up just a few times. One end of the junction does not line up with germline, which may come from a read error. The CDR3 DNA is TGCTGTGCTAGCAGACTAGCGGGAGCAGTGGTCCAAGAGACCCAGTACTTC. Translated, it gives CCASRLAGAVVQETQYF. V gene TRBV20-1 combines with J gene TRBJ2-5; 12 nucleotides agree with TRBD2. Germline V lookup: CDR1 DFQATT, CDR2 SNEGSKA (reference sequence). The CDR3 totals 17 residues.

In this sample, this clonotype turned up many times. The chain has TRBV27 and TRBJ1-1; 10 nucleotides line up with TRBD1. J lost 5 bases, V lost 7 bases, and 4 bases had no gene match. Germline V gene sequence: CDR1 MNHEY, CDR2 SMNVEV (reference sequence). The CDR3 sequence is 13 residues long. CDR3 sequence: CASKGQGRTEAFF. CDR3 bases: TGTGCCAGCAAGGGACAGGGGAGGACTGAAGCTTTCTTT.

This clonotype was detected many times. This sequence joins TRBV6-5 and TRBJ2-7, with D maybe TRBD2 (5 bases). Per germline, CDR1 MNHEY and CDR2 SVGAGI. V was shortened by 1 base and J by 5 bases, with 12 bases between the two germline ends. This CDR3 has 14 amino acids. The CDR3 sequence is CASSYLGLADEQYF. CDR3 coding DNA: TGTGCCAGCAGTTACTTAGGACTGGCCGACGAGCAGTACTTC.

In this sample, this clonotype turned up many times. The genes are TRBV28 and TRBJ2-5; D is uncertain. Looked up from germline, CDR1 is MDHEN and CDR2 is SYDVKM. The V end lost 6 bases, the J end lost 1 base, and 12 bases lay between the germline ends. The CDR3 covers 14 residues. CDR3 amino acids: CASRTSSSQETQYF. The CDR3 DNA reads as TGTGCCAGCAGAACAAGTAGTTCCCAAGAGACCCAGTACTTC.

The chain is built from TRBV5-4 and TRBJ2-7, with 7 bases that match TRBD1. The germline CDR1 and CDR2 sequences are SGHNT and YYREEE (reference sequence). The CDR3 runs to 14 residues. Trimming cost V 4 bases and J 3 bases; bases outside gene matches: 7. CDR3 region: CASSRPQGDYEQYF. For the CDR3, the DNA is TGTGCCAGCAGCCGCCCGCAGGGGGACTACGAGCAGTACTTC.

This clonotype has ten or more counts. The chain has TRBV20-1 and TRBJ1-3; D is possibly TRBD1 (5 bases). Germline CDR1 reads DFQATT; CDR2 reads SNEGSKA (reference sequence). The length of the CDR3 is 13 residues. With 2 bases removed from V and 3 bases from J, the gap between germline ends came to 8 bases. CDR3 protein: CSARQGFGNTIYF. CDR3 nucleotides: TGCAGTGCTAGACAGGGATTTGGAAACACCATATATTTT.

Ten or more counts support this clonotype. The J gene is TRBJ2-3, the V gene TRBV10-1, with 9 bases that match TRBD2. Germline V gene lookup returns CDR1 WNHNN and CDR2 SYGVQD (reference sequence). CDR3 length: 16 residues. The J segment lost 1 base and the V segment lost 4 bases, leaving 6 bases of the junction unmatched. The DNA of the CDR3 is TGCGCCAGCAGTGTCTCTAGCGGGGCTGGCACAGATACGCAGTATTTT. Amino acids: CASSVSSGAGTDTQYF.